The source of this T cell receptor beta chain is a study of OX40 agonist ivuxolimab in advanced cancers. This clone appeared a few times. What it recognizes is unknown. Assay used: immunoSEQ multiplex PCR; TCRdb lists only in-frame clones, some missing. The sample holds 69,000 or so clones, approximately 81% seen once. Study findings and constraints: Near-lowest levels of clonal expansion characterized partial responders at 0.1-3.0 mg/kg. In the 0.1 to 3.0 mg/kg range, CD4+ and CD8+ blood T cells had expanded clonally by week 6.

The source of this sequence is an adult with an advanced solid tumor such as melanoma, head and neck, liver or kidney cancer. The sequences come from CD4+ or CD8+ T cells sorted from blood, collected in a trial of the OX40 agonist ivuxolimab.

The CDR3 bases are TGTGCCAGCAGTGAAGTGGGGAGCACCTACGAGCAGTACTTC. It is translated as CASSEVGSTYEQYF. V gene TRBV6-5 combines with J gene TRBJ2-7, with D possibly being TRBD2 (5 bases). V was pared by 5 bases and J by 2 bases, with 13 bases between. Per the germline V gene, CDR1 is MNHEY and CDR2 is SVGAGI. The CDR3 loop spans 14 amino acids.